The T cell receptor (beta chain) described here comes from a study of blood T cell repertoires in COVID-19. Study background: Acute-phase and convalescent COVID-19 samples originated in the United States, Italy and Spain. T cells, B-cell-depleted T cells, or PBMCs supplied cDNA or gDNA.

The table came from immunoSEQ multiplex PCR; TCRdb's copy has only in-frame clones and leaves some out. Of 50,000 to 80,000 clones listed, about 86% are singletons. This clone was counted only a few times. The CDR3 loop spans 12 amino acids. Germline V gene lookup returns CDR1 LGHNT and CDR2 FRNRAP. V lost 4 bases, J lost 6 bases, and 9 bases lay in between. Specimen: peripheral blood. This chain connects TRBV12-5 to TRBJ1-1; no definite D call. The clonotype comes from a man in his fifties or sixties with active COVID-19. In DNA form, the CDR3 reads TGTGCTAGTGGTTGGGAGTTCGCTGAAGCTTTCTTT. Translation gives CASGWEFAEAFF.